The 17 T cell receptor beta chains below all came from one sample that was sequenced in a study of T cell responses to AZD1222 COVID-19 vaccine. Sequenced by immunoSEQ multiplex PCR; TCRdb stores in-frame clones only, minus some. The table includes about 120,000 clones, 70% to 90% detected once. The material was peripheral blood, obtained on day 0 of AZD1222 vaccination. Receptor source: an adult in good health.

The gene calls are TRBV7-3 and TRBJ1-1; the match to TRBD1 covers 12 bases. In germline, CDR1 is SGHTA, CDR2 FQGTGA. J lost 11 bases, V lost 2 bases, and 9 bases had no gene match. CDR3 length: 15 residues. The CDR3 region is CASSLGIEGQGAAFF. The CDR3 bases are TGTGCCAGCAGCTTAGGCATCGAGGGACAGGGGGCGGCTTTCTTT.

The rearrangement joins TRBV24-1 to TRBJ2-5; 7 positions agree with TRBD2. The germline gives CDR1 KGHDR, CDR2 SFDVKD. This CDR3 contains 15 residues. Trimming removed 5 bases from V and 2 bases from J; junction bases left unmatched: 7. The CDR3 region has the DNA TGTGCCACCAGTGGATCTAGCGGAGAACAAGAGACCCAGTACTTC. Its translation is CATSGSSGEQETQYF.

The chain couples TRBV4-2 to TRBJ1-5; 9 nucleotides line up with TRBD1. Germline V gene data show CDR1 as LGHNA and CDR2 as YNFKEQ. The trim removed 0 bases at V and 0 bases at J, leaving 12 bases unmatched. The CDR3 has 20 amino acids. In DNA form, the CDR3 reads TGTGCCAGCAGCCAAGATCCCCCGGGACAGGGTGGGGTTAGCAATCAGCCCCAGCATTTT. Its protein is CASSQDPPGQGGVSNQPQHF.

The V gene is TRBV19, the J gene TRBJ1-5, with 7 positions matching TRBD1. V lost 7 bases and J lost 5; bases outside the gene matches: 11. Germline lookup yields CDR1 LNHDA and CDR2 SQIVND (reference sequence). The CDR3 totals 15 residues. Written as DNA, the CDR3 is TGTGCCAGTACATCCGAACAGGGGATACATCAGCCCCAGCATTTT. Its translation: CASTSEQGIHQPQHF. Full variable domain (outside the CDR3, taken from reference TRBV19 and TRBJ1-5): DGGITQSPKYLFRKEGQNVTLSCEQNLNHDAMYWYRQDPGQGLRLIYYSQIVNDFQKGDIAEGYSVSREKKESFPLTVTSAQKNPTAFYLCASTSEQGIHQPQHFGDGTRLSIL.

The chain has TRBV7-2 and TRBJ1-3; D is ambiguous. The CDR3 consists of 15 residues. Trimming took 0 bases from V and 4 from J, leaving 10 bases between them. The germline V gene has CDR1 SGHTA and CDR2 FQGNSA. The CDR3: CASSLAPVPGNTIYF. Written as DNA, the CDR3 is TGTGCCAGCAGCTTAGCTCCGGTTCCAGGAAACACCATATATTTT.

V gene TRBV11-2 combines with J gene TRBJ1-1; the D gene is possibly TRBD1 (5 bases). The CDR3 has 15 residues. CDR1 SGHAT and CDR2 FQNNGV come from the germline V gene. V dropped 5 bases and J dropped 4 bases, with 17 bases sitting between them. CDR3 sequence: CASSATRGGGTEAFF. The CDR3 coding sequence is TGTGCCAGCAGCGCGACGCGGGGCGGAGGCACTGAAGCTTTCTTT.

In its sample, this clone was seen once. Its ends do not fully match the called genes, so a read error is possible. The chain carries TRBV28 and TRBJ1-2, with TRBD1 identical over 7 bases. The CDR3 totals 15 residues. Germline assignment: CDR1 MDHEN and CDR2 SYDVKM. Written as DNA, the CDR3 is TGTGCCAGCAGTTTCCACGGCACAGGGGTCTATGGCTATACCTTC. Translation: CASSFHGTGVYGYTF.

The gene calls are TRBV27 and TRBJ1-1; the match to TRBD1 covers 8 bases. Trimming cost V 4 bases and J 5 bases; bases outside gene matches: 9. Per germline, CDR1 MNHEY and CDR2 SMNVEV (reference sequence). This CDR3 has 15 amino acids. CDR3 residues: CASSYSRGLRTEAFF. The CDR3 region has the DNA TGTGCCAGCAGTTATTCCAGGGGGCTTCGGACTGAAGCTTTCTTT.

This clone was seen only a few times. The genes are TRBV19 and TRBJ1-2; TRBD1 is a possible D gene (6 bases). The CDR3 spans 16 residues. V lost 3 bases and J 6 bases, leaving 20 bases between the germline ends. Germline V gene data show CDR1 as LNHDA and CDR2 as SQIVND (reference sequence). As DNA, the CDR3 is TGTGCCAGTAGTATCCCGAGGGGACAAGGGGGAGATGGCTACACCTTC. It yields the protein CASSIPRGQGGDGYTF.

The chain has TRBV12-3 or TRBV12-4 and TRBJ2-7; 8 bases agree with TRBD1. CDR3 length: 12 amino acids. The V and J ends lost 5 bases and 10 bases, in that order; junction bases with no gene match: 7. CDR3 sequence: CASSPQGTGQYF. Here the CDR3 DNA reads TGTGCCAGCAGTCCCCAGGGGACAGGCCAGTACTTC.

The genes are TRBV27 and TRBJ1-2; TRBD1 matches at 8 bases. CDR3 length: 14 residues. Germline CDR1 and CDR2: MNHEY and SMNVEV (reference sequence). V shed 9 bases and J 5 bases; nucleotides not matched to a gene: 11. CDR3 DNA: TGTGCCAGTCGGGACAGGCAATTTAGTTATGGCTACACCTTC. Protein product: CASRDRQFSYGYTF.

The CDR3 loop is CASSLDPNTEAFF. CDR3 DNA: TGTGCCAGCAGCTTAGACCCCAACACTGAAGCTTTCTTT. The chain has TRBV11-2 and TRBJ1-1; D remains ambiguous. The V gene's germline CDR1 is SGHAT and CDR2 FQNNGV. Trimming took off 0 bases at V and 2 bases at J, with 4 bases between the two ends. This CDR3 has 13 amino acids.

The chain combines TRBV28 with TRBJ2-7; maybe TRBD2 (5 bases). Between the trimmed V and J ends, which lost 7 bases and 2 bases, there was a span of 9 bases. The CDR3 loop spans 12 amino acids. Germline CDR1 is MDHEN and CDR2 is SYDVKM. In DNA form, the CDR3 reads TGTGCCAGCAATGCGGGCCCCTACGAGCAGTACTTC. Translating it yields CASNAGPYEQYF.

The V call is TRBV9, the J call TRBJ1-1; D possibly corresponds to TRBD1 (6 bases). The CDR3 is 15 residues long. Trimming removed 2 bases from V and 6 bases from J, with 17 bases in between. The germline V gene encodes CDR1 SGDLS and CDR2 YYNGEE. CDR3 sequence reads: CASSVLNNRDSEAFF. CDR3 bases: TGTGCCAGCAGCGTGCTCAACAACAGGGACTCTGAAGCTTTCTTT.

The J gene is TRBJ2-1, the V gene TRBV24-1; 9 bases agree with TRBD2. The germline V gene has CDR1 KGHDR and CDR2 SFDVKD. CDR3 length equals 16 residues. Trimming cost V 0 bases and J 7 bases; bases outside gene matches: 6. The CDR3 reads CATSDLGTSLRNEQFF. The CDR3 DNA sequence: TGTGCCACCAGTGATTTGGGGACTAGCCTCCGTAATGAGCAGTTCTTC.

This chain joins TRBV5-1 and TRBJ1-4; TRBD1 matches 7 bases. Germline assignment: CDR1 SGHRS and CDR2 YFSETQ. This CDR3 is built from 15 residues. With 0 bases clipped from V and 4 bases from J, the junction kept 3 bases outside the gene matches. CDR3 residues: CASSLVGQSNEKLFF. Written as DNA, the CDR3 is TGCGCCAGCAGCTTGGTGGGACAGAGTAATGAAAAACTGTTTTTT.

This chain joins TRBV6-2 or TRBV6-3 and TRBJ1-5, with 9 bases lining up with TRBD1. V was clipped by 2 bases and J by 3 bases; unmatched bases: 8. The length of the CDR3 is 17 residues. The germline gives CDR1 MNHEY, CDR2 SVGEGT. The CDR3 spells CASSYPLDRGPNQPQHF. CDR3 nucleotide sequence: TGTGCCAGCAGTTACCCGCTGGACAGGGGCCCCAATCAGCCCCAGCATTTT.